This T cell receptor beta chain was profiled in a study of identical twins. The sample holds a few counts of this clonotype. TCRdb independently ran MiXCR on the 5' RACE reads; one entry per CDR3 protein. The sample shows just over 500,000 distinct CDR3 sequences, less than 25% of them seen only once. Trimming left V 8 bases short and J 0 bases short, with 10 bases between. CDR3 length equals 13 residues. This sample also appeared in a second study, on T cells expressing NK-cell markers. This second study notes: HCMV seropositivity marked seven of the eight sequenced donors; one was seronegative. In roughly six donors, dominant CD3+CD56+NKG2C+ clonotypes ranked among the top 10 CD8+ clonotypes.

Sequencing was done on a sample of CD4+ T cells sorted from blood. This clonotype was obtained from a woman aged 18-30 years in good health. The V call is TRBV12-3 or TRBV12-4, the J call TRBJ1-1; D call uncertain. The chain's CDR3 is CASRLSVNTEAFF. For the CDR3, the DNA is TGTGCCAGCCGATTAAGCGTGAACACTGAAGCTTTCTTT.